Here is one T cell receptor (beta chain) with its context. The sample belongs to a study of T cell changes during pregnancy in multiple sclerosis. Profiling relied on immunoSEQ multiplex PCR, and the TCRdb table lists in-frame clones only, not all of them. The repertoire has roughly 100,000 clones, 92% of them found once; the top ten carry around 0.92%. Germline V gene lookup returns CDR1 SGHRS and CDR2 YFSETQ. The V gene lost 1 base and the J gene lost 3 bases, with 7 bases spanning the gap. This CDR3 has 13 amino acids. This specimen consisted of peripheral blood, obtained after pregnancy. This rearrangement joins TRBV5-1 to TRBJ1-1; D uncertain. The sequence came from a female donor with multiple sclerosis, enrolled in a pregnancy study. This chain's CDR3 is CASSLFGDTEAFF. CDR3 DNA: TGCGCCAGCAGCTTGTTCGGGGACACTGAAGCTTTCTTT. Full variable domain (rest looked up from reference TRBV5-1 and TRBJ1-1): KAGVTQTPRYLIKTRGQQVTLSCSPISGHRSVSWYQQTPGQGLQFLFEYFSETQRNKGNFPGRFSGRQFSNSRSEMNVSTLELGDSALYLCASSLFGDTEAFFGQGTRLTVV.